The 16 T cell receptor beta chains below come from one sample, sequenced in a study of early T cells in non-severe SARS-CoV-2 infection. One entry per CDR3 protein, called by TCRdb with MiXCR from the 5' RACE reads. The sample yields 45,000 to 55,000 distinct CDR3 sequences, approximately 6.2% seen once. Source material: whole blood. The receptors shown here come from an adult who was a healthcare worker with PCR-confirmed SARS-CoV-2 infection or an uninfected control (not recorded which).

This clonotype was counted between two and nine times. J is TRBJ2-3 and V is TRBV19, with 10 bases aligning to TRBD2. Losses at the gene ends were 5 bases for V and 2 bases for J; bases not matched to a gene: 7. The CDR3 covers 16 residues. CDR1 is LNHDA, CDR2 SQIVND, per germline (reference sequence). The CDR3 reads CASSASGGSFTDTQYF. The CDR3, as DNA: TGTGCCAGTAGTGCTAGCGGGGGCAGCTTCACAGATACGCAGTATTTT.

V is TRBV19 and J is TRBJ1-6, with 8 bases fitting TRBD1. This CDR3 contains 13 residues. Germline lookup yields CDR1 LNHDA and CDR2 SQIVND (reference sequence). V lost 7 bases and J lost 7; bases outside the gene matches: 3. Here the CDR3 DNA reads TGTGCCAGTACCCAGGGGGCAAATTCACCCCTCCACTTT. This sequence encodes CASTQGANSPLHF.

In its sample, this clonotype was seen a few times. V and J are TRBV20-1 and TRBJ1-5; D is uncertain. Germline loops: CDR1 DFQATT, CDR2 SNEGSKA (reference sequence). V was trimmed by 3 bases and J by 4 bases, leaving 16 bases between them. The CDR3 contains 15 residues. The CDR3 sequence is CSARPLDLGNQPQHF. CDR3 sequence (DNA): TGCAGTGCTAGGCCCCTGGACCTGGGGAATCAGCCCCAGCATTTT.

There are many counts of this clonotype. This chain joins TRBV12-5 and TRBJ1-1; D gene ambiguous. V lost 3 bases, J lost 5 bases, and 16 bases lay in between. In germline, CDR1 is LGHNT, CDR2 FRNRAP. The CDR3 has 15 amino acids. CDR3 DNA: TGTGCTAGTGGTTTCTCGGCCAAGGAAGAAACTGAAGCTTTCTTT. This codes for CASGFSAKEETEAFF.

This chain's CDR3 is CASGGPDTQYF. DNA of the CDR3: TGTGCCAGCGGCGGACCAGATACGCAGTATTTT. The chain combines TRBV6-2 or TRBV6-3 with TRBJ2-3; D is unresolved. Germline V gives CDR1 MNHEY, CDR2 SVGEGT. The CDR3 totals 11 residues. V lost 8 bases and J 4 bases, leaving 7 bases between the germline ends.

The chain joins TRBV9 to TRBJ1-1; 7 bases align to TRBD1. V trimming: 3 bases; J trimming: 5 bases; junction bases outside the gene matches: 10. Germline lookup yields CDR1 SGDLS and CDR2 YYNGEE. The CDR3 runs 15 residues. CDR3 nucleotides: TGTGCCAGCAGCGCCTTTCAGGGACAGACAACTGAAGCTTTCTTT. Its translation is CASSAFQGQTTEAFF.

The V and J genes are TRBV11-3 and TRBJ2-3, with 9 positions matching TRBD2. V gave up 4 bases and J gave up 3 bases; unmatched junction bases: 5. Germline loops: CDR1 SGHNT, CDR2 YENEEA. This CDR3 is 15 amino acids long. The CDR3 DNA follows: TGTGCCAGCAGCTCGCGGGGGGGCAAGACAGATACGCAGTATTTT. This sequence encodes CASSSRGGKTDTQYF.

This clonotype has at least ten counts. V and J are TRBV12-3 or TRBV12-4 and TRBJ1-2; D possibly corresponds to TRBD1 (6 bases). CDR3 size: 13 residues. Trimming stripped 5 bases from V and 4 bases from J, with 11 bases between. The CDR3 coding sequence is TGTGCCAGCAGTCTCAGGGGTCTCTATGGCTACACCTTC. It specifies CASSLRGLYGYTF.

This clonotype occurred many times. The chain links TRBV18 to TRBJ2-3; TRBD1 might be the D (5 bases). CDR3 length: 15 residues. V lost 3 bases, J lost 0 bases, and 10 bases lay in between. Germline CDR1 KGHSH, CDR2 LQKENI. Here the CDR3 DNA reads TGTGCCAGCTCACCTGGGGCTAGAAGCACAGATACGCAGTATTTT. This translates into CASSPGARSTDTQYF.

This clonotype was counted a few times. The J gene is TRBJ2-1, the V gene TRBV29-1, with TRBD1 matching over 10 bases. The length of the CDR3 is 14 residues. Per the germline V gene, CDR1 is SQVTM and CDR2 is ANQGSEA. V lost 4 bases, J lost 8 bases, and 8 bases stayed unmatched. The DNA of the CDR3 is TGCAGCGTTGCCCCGTCGACAGGGGGCGATGAGCAGTTCTTC. Its protein is CSVAPSTGGDEQFF.

This clonotype came up many times. The V gene is TRBV4-3, the J gene TRBJ1-6, with no clear D. Deletions cut 8 bases from V and 10 bases from J, with 15 bases between. The CDR3 spans 13 residues. Germline V CDR1 and CDR2: LGHNA, YSLEER. CDR3 residues: CASGSVTDSPLHF. The CDR3 DNA reads TGCGCCAGCGGCTCGGTTACTGACTCACCCCTCCACTTT.

This clonotype was seen more than once but under ten times. V usage is TRBV12-3 or TRBV12-4 and J usage is TRBJ2-5; 7 bases map to TRBD1. V dropped 6 bases and J dropped 0; count of bases not matched to a gene: 1. This CDR3 comprises 13 residues. DNA for the CDR3: TGTGCCAGCAGGGGACAGTACCAAGAGACCCAGTACTTC. It is translated as CASRGQYQETQYF.

In this sample, this clonotype turned up many times. The rearrangement links TRBV5-1 to TRBJ2-1, with D maybe TRBD1 (6 bases). Trimming shortened V by 4 bases and J by 1 base, and 15 bases separated the two germline ends. CDR1 is SGHRS and CDR2 is YFSETQ in the germline V gene. The CDR3 sequence is 16 residues long. The CDR3: CASSRRLGGSYNEQFF. In DNA form, the CDR3 reads TGCGCCAGCAGCCGCCGTCTAGGGGGATCCTACAATGAGCAGTTCTTC.

This clonotype was observed many times. The chain couples TRBV20-1 to TRBJ1-2, with a weak D call TRBD1 (5 bases). The CDR3 runs 12 residues. Trimming pared 4 bases from V and 7 bases from J, leaving 13 bases between. Germline V gene sequence: CDR1 DFQATT, CDR2 SNEGSKA (reference sequence). The CDR3 protein is CSATRVEAGYTF. The DNA for the CDR3 is TGCAGTGCTACCAGGGTCGAAGCTGGCTACACCTTC.

The chain carries TRBV5-4 and TRBJ2-5; 7 bases fit TRBD1. V lost 0 bases, J lost 2 bases, and 1 base stayed unmatched. CDR1 is SGHNT, CDR2 YYREEE, per germline (reference sequence). The CDR3 extends over 14 amino acids. The CDR3 loop reads CASSLAGQQETQYF. Here the CDR3 DNA reads TGTGCCAGCAGCTTGGCGGGACAGCAAGAGACCCAGTACTTC.

At least ten counts were recorded for this clonotype. This chain links TRBV2 with TRBJ2-7; D may be TRBD1 or TRBD2 (7 bases each). The CDR3 has 14 residues. The V and J ends lost 6 bases and 0 bases respectively, with 12 bases between them. CDR1 and CDR2 from the germline V gene are SNHLY and FYNNEI. CDR3 loop: CASRAGQSSYEQYF. The CDR3 region has the DNA TGTGCCAGCAGAGCGGGACAGAGCTCCTACGAGCAGTACTTC.